The clone carrying this T cell receptor (beta chain) was counted ten times or more. What it binds is not known. An end of the junction does not agree with germline; a read error may underlie this. Enrollment excluded any patients with other autoimmune diseases, uncontrolled infections, pregnancy or lactation. This sample is part of a study of Graves' ophthalmopathy and Graves' hyperthyroidism. Findings of the study overall: The model's prediction of ophthalmopathy progression had 65% to 71% sensitivity and 72% to 80% specificity. Discriminating ophthalmopathy from stable hyperthyroidism, a 13-signature model attained a sensitivity of about 88% and a specificity of roughly 81%. Most expanded clonotypes from thyroid (those above 0.001 frequency) were also found in blood.

Using RNA transcripts, the TCR beta CDR3 regions were amplified. Second-round multiplex PCR followed a first-round RT-PCR using HTBI primers. Via MiXCR, TCRdb re-called the multiplex PCR reads, giving one row per CDR3 protein. Here the sample spans about 590,000 distinct CDR3 sequences, about 40% being singletons. The germline V gene has CDR1 SQVTM and CDR2 ANQGSEA. This CDR3 spans 13 amino acids. Sequencing was done on a sample of peripheral blood or thyroid tissue (not recorded which). This TCR derives from an adult man with Graves' hyperthyroidism. The genes are TRBV29-1 and TRBJ1-5; TRBD1 might be the D (6 bases). This chain's CDR3 is CSAEVGRGQPQHF. In DNA form, the CDR3 reads TGCAGCGCTGAAGTAGGCAGGGGCCAGCCCCAGCATTTT. The whole variable domain, filled in from reference TRBV29-1 and TRBJ1-5, reads SAVISQKPSRDICQRGTSLTIQCQVDSQVTMMFWYRQQPGQSLTLIATANQGSEATYESGFVIDKFPISRPNLTFSTLTVSNMSPEDSSIYLCSAEVGRGQPQHFGDGTRLSIL.